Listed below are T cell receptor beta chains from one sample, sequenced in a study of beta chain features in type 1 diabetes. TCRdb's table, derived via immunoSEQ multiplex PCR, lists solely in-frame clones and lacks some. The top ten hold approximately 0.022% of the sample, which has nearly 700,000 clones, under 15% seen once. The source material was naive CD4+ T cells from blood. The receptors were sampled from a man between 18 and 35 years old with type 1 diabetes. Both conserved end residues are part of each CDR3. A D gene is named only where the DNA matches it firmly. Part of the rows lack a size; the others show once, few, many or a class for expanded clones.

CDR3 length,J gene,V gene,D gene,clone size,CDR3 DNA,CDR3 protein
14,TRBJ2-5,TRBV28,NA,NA,TGTGCCAGCAGTCGAGAGTGGGGGTTGGAGACCCAGTACTTC,CASSREWGLETQYF
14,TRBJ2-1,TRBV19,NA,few,TGTGCCAGTAGTATGCGACAGAGCAACAATGAGCAGTTCTTC,CASSMRQSNNEQFF
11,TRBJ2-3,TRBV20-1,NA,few,TGCAGTGCTAGTTCGGTGGGTACGCAGTATTTT,CSASSVGTQYF
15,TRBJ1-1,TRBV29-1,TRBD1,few,TGCAGCGTGACCCATGGGACAGATAAGAACACTGAAGCTTTCTTT,CSVTHGTDKNTEAFF
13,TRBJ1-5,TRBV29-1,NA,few,TGCAGCGTTTTATGGGGGTACAATCAGCCCCAGCATTTT,CSVLWGYNQPQHF
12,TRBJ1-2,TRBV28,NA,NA,TGTGCCAGCAGTTTACCCAACTATGGCTACACCTTC,CASSLPNYGYTF
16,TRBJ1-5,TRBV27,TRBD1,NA,TGTGCCAGCAGACCGGGGACAGGCACGTTCAATCAGCCCCAGCATTTT,CASRPGTGTFNQPQHF
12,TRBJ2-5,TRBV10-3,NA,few,TGTGCCATCAGTGACAGGTCCGAGACCCAGTACTTC,CAISDRSETQYF
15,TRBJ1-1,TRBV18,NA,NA,TGTGCCAGCTCTCCGGCGGCAGGCGTGAACACTGAAGCTTTCTTT,CASSPAAGVNTEAFF
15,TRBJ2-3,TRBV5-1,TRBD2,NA,TGCGCCAGCAGGGATCCAGCGGGAGAATTCGATACGCAGTATTTT,CASRDPAGEFDTQYF
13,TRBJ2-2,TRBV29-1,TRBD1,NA,TGCAGCGTTGTGCAGGGGGCAACCGGGGAGCTGTTTTTT,CSVVQGATGELFF
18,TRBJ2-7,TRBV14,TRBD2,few,TGTGCCAGCAGCCCTCGAAGAGGACTAGCGGGGGGGTACCACGAGCAGTACTTC,CASSPRRGLAGGYHEQYF
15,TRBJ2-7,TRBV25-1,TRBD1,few,TGTGCCAGCAGTGCGACGGACAGGAGCTCCTACGAGCAGTACTTC,CASSATDRSSYEQYF
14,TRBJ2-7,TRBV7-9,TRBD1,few,TGTGCCAGCAAGGGAGACAGGGCCCCACACGAGCAGTACTTC,CASKGDRAPHEQYF
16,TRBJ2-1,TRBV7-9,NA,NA,TGTGCCAGCAGCTTAGAGGGGTCCCAGGGATACAATGAGCAGTTCTTC,CASSLEGSQGYNEQFF
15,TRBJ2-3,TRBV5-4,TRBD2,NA,TGTGCCAGCAGCACGGGGGGGCTTGGCACAGATACGCAGTATTTT,CASSTGGLGTDTQYF
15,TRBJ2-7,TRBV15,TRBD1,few,TGTGCCACCAGCACCGGGACAGGGCAGTCCTACGAGCAGTACTTC,CATSTGTGQSYEQYF
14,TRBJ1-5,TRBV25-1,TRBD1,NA,TGTGCCAGCAGTGAACGGACAGGGGATCAGCCCCAGCATTTT,CASSERTGDQPQHF
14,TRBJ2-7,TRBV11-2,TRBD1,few,TGTGCCAGCAGCATCGGGACAGGGAACTACGAGCAGTACTTC,CASSIGTGNYEQYF
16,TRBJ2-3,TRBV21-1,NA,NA,TGTGCCATCCCTGGCCCGACCGGAGAAAGCACAGATACGCAGTATTTT,CAIPGPTGESTDTQYF
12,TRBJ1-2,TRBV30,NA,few,TGTGCCTGGACCCCGGGCGGTAATGGCTACACCTTC,CAWTPGGNGYTF
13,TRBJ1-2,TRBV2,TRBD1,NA,TGTGCCAGCAGTTACAGGGGGGACTATGGCTACACCTTC,CASSYRGDYGYTF